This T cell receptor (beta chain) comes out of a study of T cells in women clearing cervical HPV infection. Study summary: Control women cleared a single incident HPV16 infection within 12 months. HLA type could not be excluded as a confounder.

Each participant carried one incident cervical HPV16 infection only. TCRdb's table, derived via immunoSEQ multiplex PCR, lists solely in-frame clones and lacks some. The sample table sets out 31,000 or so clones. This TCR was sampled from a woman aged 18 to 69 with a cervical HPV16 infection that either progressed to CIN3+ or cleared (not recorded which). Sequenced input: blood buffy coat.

The chain's CDR3 is CASSREETRLATEQYF. The part of the CDR3 DNA that was read is TGTGCCAGCTCACGGGAGGAAACCCGACTAGCGACCGAG. This sequence joins TRBV18 and TRBJ2-7; 8 bases match TRBD2. Sequencing ends 3 residues short of the CDR3 end; the germline J gene provides the rest. The V and J ends lost 4 bases and 6 bases, in that order; junction bases with no gene match: 14. The germline V gene encodes CDR1 KGHSH and CDR2 LQKENI. The CDR3 extends over 16 amino acids.